Listed below are T cell receptor beta chains from one sample, sequenced in a study of CD8 T cells in ankylosing spondylitis. TCRdb passed the 5' RACE reads through MiXCR, listing each CDR3 protein once. The table has 180,000 or so distinct CDR3 sequences, roughly 10% seen once. The specimen sequenced was blood, either unsorted or a sorted T cell fraction (not recorded which). These receptors all come from a male donor with ankylosing spondylitis or in good health (not recorded which). CDR3s include the opening cysteine and the closing phenylalanine or tryptophan. D genes are given only for firm matches. The size entry is marked missing in some rows and otherwise reads once, few, many or a size class.

j_gene,v_gene,d_gene,abundance,CDR3aa,CDR3nt
TRBJ1-1,TRBV3-1,NA,many,CASSLRTLGNTEAFF,TGTGCCAGCAGCCTCAGGACGCTGGGGAACACTGAAGCTTTCTTT
TRBJ2-3,TRBV20-1,TRBD1,NA,CSAIRQGASDTQYF,TGCAGTGCGATTCGACAGGGGGCGTCAGATACGCAGTATTTT
TRBJ2-7,TRBV12-3/TRBV12-4,NA,many,CASRWGQMNEQYF,TGTGCCAGCAGATGGGGACAAATGAACGAGCAGTACTTC
TRBJ2-2,TRBV5-1,TRBD1,many,CASSLRQGATGELFF,TGCGCCAGCAGCTTGCGGCAGGGGGCCACCGGGGAGCTGTTTTTT
TRBJ1-6,TRBV6-1,NA,many,CASSGRNSPLHF,TGTGCCAGCAGTGGGCGGAATTCACCCCTCCACTTT
TRBJ2-7,TRBV28,NA,NA,CASSSDSTGPYEQYF,TGTGCCAGCAGTTCCGACTCGACAGGACCCTACGAGCAGTACTTC
TRBJ2-1,TRBV7-9,TRBD2,NA,CASSLPPSGGNEQFF,TGTGCCAGCAGCTTACCTCCTAGCGGGGGGAATGAGCAGTTCTTC
TRBJ1-3,TRBV9,NA,many,CASSVEGDGNTIYF,TGTGCCAGCAGCGTAGAGGGGGACGGAAACACCATATATTTT
TRBJ1-5,TRBV5-1,NA,many,CASSLDSPNQPQHF,TGCGCCAGCAGCTTGGACAGTCCTAATCAGCCCCAGCATTTT
TRBJ2-3,TRBV28,TRBD1,many,CASSWGTGGDTQYF,TGTGCCAGCAGTTGGGGGACAGGCGGTGATACGCAGTATTTT
TRBJ2-4,TRBV5-1,TRBD2,many,CASSSQPSGREVKNIQYF,TGCGCCAGCAGCTCCCAGCCTAGCGGGAGAGAGGTCAAAAACATTCAGTACTTC
TRBJ1-2,TRBV7-2,TRBD1,NA,CASSSLRTGGSYTF,TGTGCCAGCAGCAGCCTAAGGACAGGGGGCAGCTACACCTTC
TRBJ2-1,TRBV21-1,NA,NA,CASSPLAGPSSYNEQFF,TGTGCCAGCAGCCCTTTGGCAGGCCCGAGCTCCTACAATGAGCAGTTCTTC
TRBJ2-7,TRBV29-1,NA,many,CSVVGHRDWGYEQYF,TGCAGCGTTGTCGGGCACAGGGATTGGGGTTACGAGCAGTACTTC
TRBJ2-4,TRBV10-3,NA,many,CAISGEGGVGKNIQYF,TGTGCCATCAGTGGCGAAGGCGGGGTTGGCAAAAACATTCAGTACTTC
TRBJ1-5,TRBV27,NA,few,CASSPISAALRDQPQHF,TGTGCCAGCAGTCCCATTTCGGCGGCTTTAAGGGATCAGCCCCAGCATTTT
TRBJ2-1,TRBV11-2,NA,many,CASSPTGLIYNEQFF,TGTGCCAGCAGCCCAACGGGACTCATCTACAATGAGCAGTTCTTC
TRBJ1-2,TRBV20-1,NA,NA,CSASVASNYGYTF,TGCAGTGCTAGTGTGGCATCGAACTATGGCTACACCTTC
TRBJ2-5,TRBV5-1,TRBD2,many,CASSSLGAGGEETQYF,TGCGCCAGCAGCAGCCTCGGGGCGGGAGGGGAAGAGACCCAGTACTTC
TRBJ2-2,TRBV20-1,TRBD1,NA,CSARGARGTGELFF,TGCAGTGCTAGAGGGGCCAGGGGGACCGGGGAGCTGTTTTTT
TRBJ1-1,TRBV7-6,NA,many,CASSPGAPEAFF,TGTGCCAGCAGCCCAGGAGCCCCTGAAGCTTTCTTT
TRBJ2-7,TRBV27,NA,many,CASSLSKGKYEQYF,TGTGCCAGCAGTTTATCGAAGGGGAAGTACGAGCAGTACTTC
TRBJ1-2,TRBV5-1,TRBD1,few,CASSLEGAGFDGYTF,TGCGCCAGCAGCTTGGAGGGGGCCGGTTTCGATGGCTACACCTTC
TRBJ2-1,TRBV10-3,TRBD2,NA,CAISDQGAGRGDEQFF,TGTGCCATCAGTGACCAGGGAGCGGGCCGGGGGGATGAGCAGTTCTTC
TRBJ2-2,TRBV5-6,NA,NA,CASSFGERMNTGELFF,TGTGCCAGCAGCTTTGGAGAAAGAATGAACACCGGGGAGCTGTTTTTT
TRBJ2-6,TRBV12-3/TRBV12-4,NA,NA,CASSLEPAANVLTF,TGTGCCAGCAGTTTAGAACCGGCGGCCAACGTCCTGACTTTC
TRBJ2-1,TRBV7-9,NA,NA,CASSGYDEQFF,TGTGCCAGCAGTGGCTACGATGAGCAGTTCTTC
TRBJ1-2,TRBV28,NA,many,CASSTGTPGYGYTF,TGTGCCAGCAGTACCGGGACGCCAGGTTATGGCTACACCTTC
TRBJ2-5,TRBV7-9,TRBD1,NA,CASSLAGTGGTETQYF,TGTGCCAGCAGCTTAGCCGGGACAGGGGGCACGGAGACCCAGTACTTC
TRBJ2-7,TRBV9,NA,many,CASSVSGRGDYEQYF,TGTGCCAGCAGCGTAAGTGGCAGGGGCGACTACGAGCAGTACTTC
TRBJ1-6,TRBV5-5,TRBD1,many,CASSSGQGPDSPLHF,TGTGCCAGCAGCTCCGGACAGGGGCCGGATTCACCCCTCCACTTT
TRBJ2-1,TRBV6-2/TRBV6-3,NA,NA,CASSNSRGPLSLEQFF,TGTGCCAGCAGTAATAGTCGGGGGCCTCTGAGTCTAGAGCAGTTCTTC
TRBJ2-2,TRBV20-1,TRBD2,NA,CCAQASGGDTGELFF,TGCTGTGCACAAGCGTCTGGGGGGGACACCGGGGAGCTGTTTTTT
TRBJ2-7,TRBV20-1,NA,few,CSGGTGRSYEQYF,TGCAGTGGCGGAACGGGACGGTCCTACGAGCAGTACTTC
TRBJ2-1,TRBV9,NA,NA,CASSVRWADNEQFF,TGTGCCAGCAGCGTAAGGTGGGCAGACAATGAGCAGTTCTTC
TRBJ2-5,TRBV5-6,NA,many,CASSSNLRAGSETQYF,TGTGCCAGCAGCTCCAATCTCAGGGCTGGCTCGGAGACCCAGTACTTC
TRBJ2-4,TRBV5-1,NA,many,CASSFTGPQDIQYF,TGCGCCAGCAGCTTTACAGGGCCCCAAGACATTCAGTACTTC
TRBJ2-7,TRBV21-1,NA,many,CASRKEKSYEQYF,TGTGCCAGCCGCAAAGAGAAAAGCTACGAGCAGTACTTC
TRBJ2-7,TRBV12-3/TRBV12-4,NA,many,CASSSIGPLDEQYF,TGTGCCAGCAGCTCTATTGGGCCCCTGGACGAGCAGTACTTC
TRBJ2-1,TRBV27,NA,many,CASSTSDRDDEQFF,NA
TRBJ2-1,TRBV6-1,NA,many,CATAKRSYNEQFF,TGTGCCACCGCTAAAAGATCCTACAATGAGCAGTTCTTC
TRBJ2-1,TRBV5-6,TRBD1,many,CASSHRDRVYNEQFF,TGTGCCAGCAGCCACCGGGACAGGGTTTACAATGAGCAGTTCTTC
TRBJ1-1,TRBV7-9,NA,few,CASSLGEGGNTEAFF,TGTGCCAGCAGCTTAGGCGAGGGGGGAAACACTGAAGCTTTCTTT
TRBJ1-2,TRBV19,NA,many,CASADRIYGYTF,TGTGCCAGTGCAGACAGGATCTATGGCTACACCTTC
TRBJ2-5,TRBV6-5,NA,NA,CASSSSDRPQETQYF,TGTGCCAGCAGTTCTTCTGACAGACCTCAAGAGACCCAGTACTTC
TRBJ2-7,TRBV7-8,NA,few,CASSLMGRSSYEQYF,TGTGCCAGCAGCTTAATGGGCAGGAGCTCCTACGAGCAGTACTTC
TRBJ2-7,TRBV5-1,TRBD1,many,CASRRTGGGYEQYF,TGCGCCAGCAGGCGGACAGGGGGCGGCTACGAGCAGTACTTC
TRBJ2-1,TRBV4-2,TRBD2,many,CASSQASLAANNEQFF,TGTGCCAGCAGCCAAGCCTCGCTAGCGGCTAACAATGAGCAGTTCTTC
TRBJ1-2,TRBV12-3/TRBV12-4,NA,NA,CASSPKAGGYGYTF,TGTGCCAGCAGTCCGAAAGCAGGTGGCTATGGCTACACCTTC
TRBJ1-5,TRBV12-3/TRBV12-4,TRBD1,many,CASSLGTGQGQPQHF,TGTGCCAGCAGTTTAGGGACAGGGCAGGGGCAGCCCCAGCATTTT
TRBJ2-1,TRBV20-1,NA,many,CSARGQSAYNEQFF,TGCAGTGCTAGGGGGCAGAGCGCCTACAATGAGCAGTTCTTC
TRBJ2-1,TRBV7-6,NA,many,CASSPLTGSYNEQFF,TGTGCCAGCAGCCCTCTCACAGGGTCCTACAATGAGCAGTTCTTC
TRBJ1-3,TRBV15,NA,many,CATSRDQQNSGNTIYF,TGTGCCACCAGCAGAGATCAACAGAACTCTGGAAACACCATATATTTT
TRBJ2-5,TRBV7-2,NA,NA,CASSQGLRLGGRETQYF,TGTGCCAGCAGTCAAGGTCTTCGTCTTGGGGGCAGGGAGACCCAGTACTTC
TRBJ1-3,TRBV3-1,NA,many,CASRDTDGWVSGNTIYF,TGTGCCAGCAGAGACACTGACGGGTGGGTCTCTGGAAACACCATATATTTT
TRBJ1-1,TRBV20-1,NA,many,CSATKDTLNTEAFF,TGCAGTGCTACCAAGGACACCTTGAACACTGAAGCTTTCTTT